These T cell receptor beta chains were read from a single sample in a study of blood T cell repertoires in COVID-19. This table comes from immunoSEQ multiplex PCR, and its TCRdb copy is limited to in-frame clones, with some not included. Of approximately 300,000 clones listed, over 75% are singletons. The sequencing input was PBMCs or T cells enriched from blood (not recorded which). The receptors were gathered from a woman between 18 and 29 years old who had recovered from COVID-19. The CDR3 runs from the conserved cysteine through the conserved F or W. The D gene is left open where the match is weak. Only part of the rows carry a size: once, few, many, or a class if the clone is expanded.

D gene	clone size	V gene	J gene	CDR3 protein	CDR3 DNA
NA	once	TRBV7-2	TRBJ1-1	CASSSGNRVGNTEAFF	TGTGCCAGCAGCTCGGGGAACAGGGTCGGGAACACTGAAGCTTTCTTT
TRBD2	NA	TRBV10-1	TRBJ2-3	CASTSGGASDTQYF	TGCGCCAGCACTAGCGGGGGGGCTTCGGATACGCAGTATTTT
NA	NA	TRBV6-1	TRBJ2-7	CASSESKPGGYEQYF	TGTGCCAGCAGTGAGTCGAAACCCGGAGGCTACGAGCAGTACTTC
TRBD1	NA	TRBV3-1/TRBV3-2	TRBJ2-7	CASSQGKTGSSHEQYF	TGTGCCAGCAGCCAAGGGAAGACAGGGAGTAGCCACGAGCAGTACTTC
TRBD2	NA	TRBV6-5	TRBJ2-3	CASLPWDYGDTQYF	TGTGCCAGCCTTCCCTGGGACTATGGCGATACGCAGTATTTT
TRBD2	NA	TRBV19	TRBJ2-3	CASSGVSGGEVDTQYF	TGTGCCAGTAGCGGGGTCAGCGGGGGGGAAGTAGATACGCAGTATTTT
TRBD2	NA	TRBV4-2	TRBJ2-1	CASSQDLAGVTYNEQFF	TGTGCCAGCAGCCAAGACTTAGCGGGAGTCACCTACAATGAGCAGTTCTTC
NA	NA	TRBV18	TRBJ1-1	CASSQQGGTEAFF	TGTGCCAGCTCACAACAGGGCGGGACTGAAGCTTTCTTT
TRBD1	NA	TRBV6-5	TRBJ2-7	CASSSQQTGTHEQYF	TGTGCCAGCAGTTCCCAACAGACAGGGACCCACGAGCAGTACTTC
TRBD2	NA	TRBV4-1	TRBJ2-3	CASSSGSTDTQYF	TGCGCCAGCAGTAGCGGGAGCACAGATACGCAGTATTTT
TRBD2	NA	TRBV27	TRBJ2-1	CASSPGLAGGPLYNEQFF	TGTGCCAGCAGCCCGGGACTAGCGGGAGGCCCTCTCTACAATGAGCAGTTCTTC
NA	NA	TRBV10-3	TRBJ1-5	CATAMSAYSNQPQHF	TGTGCCACCGCGATGAGCGCTTATAGCAATCAGCCCCAGCATTTT
TRBD1	NA	TRBV5-1	TRBJ1-1	CASSWGTGTGNTEAFF	TGCGCCAGCAGCTGGGGGACAGGGACGGGGAACACTGAAGCTTTCTTT
NA	few	TRBV5-1	TRBJ2-2	CASSWGSSTGELFF	TGCGCCAGCAGCTGGGGCTCGTCCACCGGGGAGCTGTTTTTT
NA	NA	TRBV6-5	TRBJ2-6	CATLQGGANVLTF	TGTGCCACTCTTCAGGGGGGAGCCAACGTCCTGACTTTC
TRBD2	NA	TRBV11-3	TRBJ2-1	CASSPKSGRAPEQFF	TGTGCCAGCTCCCCCAAGAGCGGGAGGGCCCCTGAGCAGTTCTTC
TRBD1	NA	TRBV9	TRBJ1-6	CASSIDRGTSPLHF	TGTGCCAGCAGCATTGACAGGGGTACTTCACCCCTCCACTTT
NA	few	TRBV6-2/TRBV6-3	TRBJ2-2	CASSYAPGSNTGELFF	TGTGCCAGCAGTTACGCTCCGGGTTCGAACACCGGGGAGCTGTTTTTT
NA	NA	TRBV7-9	TRBJ1-2	CASSSERRYYNYGYTF	TGTGCCAGCAGCTCCGAGCGGAGATATTATAACTATGGCTACACCTTC
TRBD2	NA	TRBV7-6	TRBJ2-7	CASSLVTSGPPYEQYF	TGTGCCAGCAGCCTAGTGACTAGCGGTCCTCCCTACGAGCAGTACTTC
TRBD1	NA	TRBV12-3/TRBV12-4	TRBJ1-1	CASSLGTGTEAFF	TGTGCCAGCAGTTTAGGGACAGGTACTGAAGCTTTCTTT
TRBD2	NA	TRBV6-5	TRBJ2-2	CASSLAANTGELFF	TGTGCCAGCAGTCTAGCGGCGAACACCGGGGAGCTGTTTTTT
TRBD2	NA	TRBV25-1	TRBJ2-1	CASSDPNRDYPYNEQFF	TGTGCCAGCAGTGACCCCAATAGGGACTACCCCTACAATGAGCAGTTCTTC
NA	NA	TRBV5-4	TRBJ1-2	CASSSGFGRDGYTF	TGTGCCAGCAGCTCGGGGTTCGGAAGGGATGGCTACACCTTC
TRBD1	NA	TRBV27	TRBJ1-2	CASSFGQGLWDGYTF	TGTGCCAGCAGTTTTGGACAGGGTTTGTGGGATGGCTACACCTTC
NA	NA	TRBV28	TRBJ2-1	CASSFLSGNEQFF	TGTGCCAGCAGTTTCCTATCAGGGAATGAGCAGTTCTTC
NA	NA	TRBV7-8	TRBJ2-2	CASSLIGTGELFF	TGTGCCAGCAGCTTGATCGGGACCGGGGAGCTGTTTTTT
NA	NA	TRBV19	TRBJ1-5	CASSVSGDQPQHF	TGTGCCAGTAGTGTTTCCGGGGATCAGCCCCAGCATTTT
TRBD2	NA	TRBV3-1/TRBV3-2	TRBJ2-1	CASSQEGGSYNEQFF	TGTGCCAGCAGCCAAGAGGGGGGGAGTTACAATGAGCAGTTCTTC
NA	NA	TRBV7-9	TRBJ2-5	CASSLGVTDLQETQYF	TGTGCCAGCAGCTTAGGGGTGACAGACCTTCAAGAGACCCAGTACTTC
TRBD1	NA	TRBV10-3	TRBJ1-2	CAISSGTGGDYTF	TGTGCCATCAGTTCCGGGACAGGGGGCGACTACACCTTC
NA	NA	TRBV12-3/TRBV12-4	TRBJ1-1	CASSFSPDTEAFF	TGTGCCAGCAGTTTCTCCCCGGACACTGAAGCTTTCTTT
TRBD2	NA	TRBV24-1	TRBJ2-3	CATSDPGTKGFDTQYF	TGTGCCACCAGTGATCCCGGGACTAAGGGTTTTGATACGCAGTATTTT
NA	NA	TRBV6-1	TRBJ1-6	CASSEVEQAAYNSPLHF	TGTGCCAGCAGTGAAGTGGAACAGGCGGCTTATAATTCACCCCTCCACTTT
NA	NA	TRBV5-1	TRBJ2-5	CASSRAPGDETQYF	TGCGCCAGCAGCCGGGCCCCAGGGGACGAGACCCAGTACTTC
TRBD1	NA	TRBV19	TRBJ2-7	CASTGTGAYEQYF	TGTGCCAGCACCGGGACAGGGGCTTACGAGCAGTACTTC
TRBD1	NA	TRBV15	TRBJ2-2	CATSRQGVTGELFF	TGTGCCACCAGCAGACAGGGGGTCACCGGGGAGCTGTTTTTT
TRBD2	NA	TRBV5-1	TRBJ2-7	CASSLGGGSPPIDEQYF	TGCGCCAGCAGCTTGGGGGGCGGGAGCCCTCCGATCGACGAGCAGTACTTC
TRBD1	NA	TRBV10-2	TRBJ1-1	CASRALQGVSENTEAFF	TGCGCCAGCAGGGCTCTACAGGGGGTTTCTGAGAACACTGAAGCTTTCTTT
TRBD2	NA	TRBV7-9	TRBJ2-2	CASSPLAGGTGELFF	TGTGCCAGCAGCCCTCTAGCGGGGGGCACCGGGGAGCTGTTTTTT
NA	NA	TRBV10-3	TRBJ1-5	CAISESRQPNQPQHF	TGTGCCATCAGTGAGTCGAGGCAACCCAATCAGCCCCAGCATTTT